This entry lists 21 T cell receptor beta chains sequenced from one sample in a study of OX40 agonist ivuxolimab in advanced cancers. Generated by immunoSEQ multiplex PCR, the TCRdb table keeps only in-frame clones and is missing some. This table holds fewer than 85,000 clones, roughly three quarters found once. Here the sequenced sample was CD4+ or CD8+ T cells sorted from blood, taken in a trial of the OX40 agonist ivuxolimab. The receptor set was obtained from an adult with an advanced solid tumor such as melanoma, head and neck, liver or kidney cancer.

This clone was counted only a few times. V is TRBV5-1 and J is TRBJ2-5; either TRBD1 or TRBD2 may supply D (5 bases each). Looked up from germline, CDR1 is SGHRS and CDR2 is YFSETQ. The CDR3 runs 17 residues. Trimming left V 4 bases short and J 2 bases short, with 21 bases between. The CDR3 sequence is CASSTGPWGPVQETQYF. The CDR3 DNA reads TGCGCCAGCAGCACGGGACCTTGGGGACCTGTACAAGAGACCCAGTACTTC.

The V and J genes are TRBV27 and TRBJ2-2; D may match TRBD1 or TRBD2 (5 bases each). The CDR3 spans 16 residues. With 2 bases removed from V and 5 bases from J, the gap between germline ends came to 15 bases. Germline V gene sequence: CDR1 MNHEY, CDR2 SMNVEV (reference sequence). CDR3 sequence (DNA): TGTGCCAGCAGTTTACAGTCCCTTTGGGGGACCGGGGAGCTGTTTTTT. The encoded protein is CASSLQSLWGTGELFF.

A word on this clone: This same CDR3 is encoded by further DNA sequences in the sample. The CDR3 spells CASSLYRNTGELFF. The CDR3 DNA reads as TGTGCCAGCAGCTTATACAGAAACACCGGGGAGCTGTTTTTT. The chain employs TRBV7-2 and TRBJ2-2; D gene ambiguous. The germline gives CDR1 SGHTA, CDR2 FQGNSA. The ends were cut back, 2 bases at V and 2 bases at J, with 6 bases in the middle. The CDR3 has 14 amino acids.

The chain has TRBV9 and TRBJ2-1; 12 nucleotides align to TRBD2. Trimming at V came to 1 base and at J to 9 bases, leaving 8 bases not matched to a gene. The CDR3 loop spans 16 amino acids. Germline CDR1 is SGDLS and CDR2 is YYNGEE. CDR3 DNA: TGTGCCAGCAGCGTACAGGGTCTAGCGGGGGGGCGTGAGCAGTTCTTC. Residues: CASSVQGLAGGREQFF.

V usage is TRBV12-1 and J usage is TRBJ2-3; the listed D gene, TRBD1, was not tested against the DNA. TRBV12-1 is a listed pseudogene. This CDR3 spans 17 amino acids. The CDR3 spells CASSLLYRVRCTDTQYF. The CDR3, as DNA: TGTGCCAGCAGCTTGCTGTACAGGGTAAGGTGCACAGATACGCAGTATTTT.

The gene calls are TRBV19 and TRBJ1-2, with D perhaps TRBD1 (6 bases). The germline CDR1 and CDR2 sequences are LNHDA and SQIVND (reference sequence). This CDR3 has 15 amino acids. Trimming stripped 4 bases from V and 3 bases from J, with 15 bases between. The CDR3 DNA is TGTGCCAGTAGTACACGGGGGGGCAGCTACTATGGCTACACCTTC. As protein: CASSTRGGSYYGYTF.

The V call is TRBV28, the J call TRBJ1-2; D is ambiguous. Trimming removed 6 bases from V and 4 bases from J, with 15 bases in between. The CDR3 covers 14 residues. Germline CDR1 reads MDHEN; CDR2 reads SYDVKM. The CDR3 reads CASRLEGRPYGYTF. The CDR3 nucleotides are TGTGCCAGCAGGCTGGAAGGACGGCCCTATGGCTACACCTTC.

About this clone: Other DNA sequences in the same sample also yield this CDR3. The CDR3 DNA follows: TGTGCCAGCAGTGAAAGACAGGGGACTGAAGCTTTCTTT. Its translation is CASSERQGTEAFF. The chain recombines TRBV6-1 with TRBJ1-1; 8 nucleotides align to TRBD1. Germline lookup yields CDR1 MNHNS and CDR2 SASEGT. The CDR3 sequence is 13 residues long. Unmatched junction bases numbered 1, after V lost 2 bases and J lost 5 bases.

This chain joins TRBV5-8 and TRBJ2-3; TRBD2 matches at 11 bases. Germline V CDR1 and CDR2: SGHTS, YDEGEE. V dropped 0 bases and J dropped 4; count of bases not matched to a gene: 10. The CDR3 spans 18 residues. Here the CDR3 reads CASSLGLAGGLGADTQYF. CDR3 in DNA: TGTGCCAGCAGCTTGGGGCTAGCGGGGGGCCTAGGGGCAGATACGCAGTATTTT.

The CDR3 reads CASSGQQTNYGYTF. Here the CDR3 DNA reads TGTGCCAGCAGCGGACAGCAGACTAACTATGGCTACACCTTC. V and J are TRBV7-9 and TRBJ1-2, with a tentative D call TRBD1 (6 bases). The V gene lost 5 bases and the J gene lost 0 bases, with 10 bases spanning the gap. The CDR3 has 14 residues. The germline V gene has CDR1 SEHNR and CDR2 FQNEAQ (reference sequence).

The chain uses TRBV15 and TRBJ2-7; 12 bases are shared with TRBD1. Trimming took 0 bases from V and 6 from J; bases not matched to a gene: 3. CDR1 and CDR2 (germline): LNHNV, YYDKDF (reference sequence). The CDR3 has 15 residues. CDR3 nucleotides: TGTGCCACCAGCAGAGAGGGACAGGGGGCTGGCGAGCAGTACTTC. Its translation is CATSREGQGAGEQYF.

V usage is TRBV29-1 and J usage is TRBJ1-4, with TRBD1 matching 7 bases. CDR3 length equals 13 residues. J was trimmed by 7 bases and V by 7 bases; bases with no gene match: 9. The germline V gene has CDR1 SQVTM and CDR2 ANQGSEA. The CDR3 DNA reads as TGCAGCGCCTCAGACAGGGTGGGTGAAAAACTGTTTTTT. Amino acids: CSASDRVGEKLFF.

This chain joins TRBV7-2 and TRBJ1-2; D is ambiguous. This CDR3 has 17 residues. Trimming removed 0 bases at V and 0 bases at J, with 14 bases between. Germline CDR1 reads SGHTA; CDR2 reads FQGNSA. The CDR3, as DNA: TGTGCCAGCAGCTTAGCGCAAGGGTCGGTAACTAACTATGGCTACACCTTC. It specifies CASSLAQGSVTNYGYTF.

The chain employs TRBV19 and TRBJ2-2, with D uncertain. The V gene's germline CDR1 is LNHDA and CDR2 SQIVND (reference sequence). V gave up 9 bases and J gave up 3 bases, with 20 bases separating them. CDR3 length equals 16 residues. The chain's CDR3 is CASLPTLPGDTGELFF. CDR3 DNA: TGTGCCAGCCTTCCGACTCTACCGGGCGACACCGGGGAGCTGTTTTTT.

This chain connects TRBV5-1 to TRBJ1-3, with 7 bases fitting TRBD1. V lost 2 bases and J lost 4; bases outside the gene matches: 6. The germline gives CDR1 SGHRS, CDR2 YFSETQ. CDR3 length: 15 amino acids. The CDR3 here is CASSLRQGSGNTIYF. In nucleotides, the CDR3 is TGCGCCAGCAGCTTACGACAGGGTTCCGGAAACACCATATATTTT. Based on the CDR3 plus reference TRBV5-1 and TRBJ1-3, the full variable domain is KAGVTQTPRYLIKTRGQQVTLSCSPISGHRSVSWYQQTPGQGLQFLFEYFSETQRNKGNFPGRFSGRQFSNSRSEMNVSTLELGDSALYLCASSLRQGSGNTIYFGEGSWLTVV.

This clone was seen a single time. This sequence joins TRBV19 and TRBJ2-1; a weak D match, TRBD2 (5 bases). Germline assignment: CDR1 LNHDA and CDR2 SQIVND (reference sequence). V lost 6 bases, J lost 4 bases, and 10 bases lay in between. The CDR3 runs 13 residues. The CDR3 is CASSLAEYNEQFF. The CDR3 region has the DNA TGTGCCAGTAGCCTAGCAGAGTACAATGAGCAGTTCTTC.

A note on this clone: A much larger clone sits a single nucleotide away, making a read error possible. The gene calls are TRBV2 and TRBJ1-1; D unresolved. This CDR3 region has 12 residues. The germline V gene has CDR1 SNHLY and CDR2 FYNNEI. Trimming took off 0 bases at V and 13 bases at J, with 12 bases between the two ends. The CDR3 DNA reads as TGTGCCAGCAGTGAAGCTTCAGTCCGGGTTTTCTTT. It encodes CASSEASVRVFF. Using reference TRBV2 and TRBJ1-1 for the parts outside the CDR3, the full variable domain is EPEVTQTPSHQVTQMGQEVILRCVPISNHLYFYWYRQILGQKVEFLVSFYNNEISEKSEIFDDQFSVERPDGSNFTLKIRSTKLEDSAMYFCASSEASVRVFFGQGTRLTVV.

V gene TRBV29-1 combines with J gene TRBJ1-1; D is uncertain. The V gene lost 3 bases and the J gene lost 0 bases, with 11 bases spanning the gap. The CDR3 length is 14 residues. Germline V CDR1 and CDR2: SQVTM, ANQGSEA. The CDR3 reads CSVDGEAMNTEAFF. The CDR3 nucleotides read TGCAGCGTTGATGGTGAGGCAATGAACACTGAAGCTTTCTTT.

The chain uses TRBV6-5 and TRBJ1-2; 8 bases align to TRBD1. Germline trimming cut 4 bases from V and 5 bases from J; bases unmatched to any gene: 9. The germline CDR1 and CDR2 sequences are MNHEY and SVGAGI. The CDR3 spans 15 residues. The CDR3, as DNA: TGTGCCAGCAGTTCTCACACAGGGGGAGGATATGGCTACACCTTC. Protein sequence: CASSSHTGGGYGYTF.

This clone was detected only a few times. V gene TRBV7-9 combines with J gene TRBJ2-5; tentatively, D is TRBD1 (5 bases). The germline gives CDR1 SEHNR, CDR2 FQNEAQ (reference sequence). This CDR3 has 15 residues. Trimming took off 1 base at V and 2 bases at J, with 11 bases between the two ends. The CDR3 protein is CASSLGEPGQETQYF. The CDR3 nucleotides are TGTGCCAGCAGCTTAGGAGAGCCAGGGCAAGAGACCCAGTACTTC.

The rearrangement joins TRBV2 to TRBJ2-3; 7 bases map to TRBD1. The V segment lost 5 bases and the J segment 2 bases; nucleotides outside the gene matches: 4. Per germline, CDR1 SNHLY and CDR2 FYNNEI. The CDR3 loop spans 14 amino acids. CDR3 sequence: CASSRDRVTDTQYF. For the CDR3, the DNA is TGTGCCAGCAGTCGGGACAGAGTCACAGATACGCAGTATTTT. Variable domain in full (rest from reference TRBV2 and TRBJ2-3): EPEVTQTPSHQVTQMGQEVILRCVPISNHLYFYWYRQILGQKVEFLVSFYNNEISEKSEIFDDQFSVERPDGSNFTLKIRSTKLEDSAMYFCASSRDRVTDTQYFGPGTRLTVL.